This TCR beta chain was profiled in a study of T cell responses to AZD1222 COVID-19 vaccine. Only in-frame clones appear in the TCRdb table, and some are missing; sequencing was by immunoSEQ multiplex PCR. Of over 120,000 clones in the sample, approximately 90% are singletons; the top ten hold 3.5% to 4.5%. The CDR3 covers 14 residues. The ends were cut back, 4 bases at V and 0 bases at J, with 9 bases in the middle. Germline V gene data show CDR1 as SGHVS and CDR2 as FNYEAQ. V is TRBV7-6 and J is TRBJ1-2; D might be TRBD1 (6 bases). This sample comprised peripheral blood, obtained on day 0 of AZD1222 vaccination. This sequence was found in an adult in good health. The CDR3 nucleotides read TGTGCCAGCAGCTCCGGACAGACTAACTATGGCTACACCTTC. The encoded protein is CASSSGQTNYGYTF.